One sample yielded the 12 T cell receptor beta chains listed below, sequenced in a study of blood T cells in healthy people across ages. A second PCR of about 7 to 11 cycles used a sample-barcoded 5' primer and a J-beta primer mix. TCRdb reprocessed the 5' RACE reads with MiXCR, giving one entry per CDR3 protein. The table has 790,000 or so distinct CDR3 sequences, about 56% seen once. Sequencing was done on a sample of blood. Every receptor here comes from a man aged 40-55 years in good health.

The chain employs TRBV20-1 and TRBJ2-3; 7 bases are a match to TRBD1. Germline CDR1 DFQATT, CDR2 SNEGSKA (reference sequence). The CDR3 loop spans 19 amino acids. V lost 2 bases, J lost 0 bases, and 17 bases stayed unmatched. CDR3 in DNA: TGCAGTGCTAGACCTACCACAGACAGGGATAAAGGTAGCACAGATACGCAGTATTTT. As protein: CSARPTTDRDKGSTDTQYF.

This sequence joins TRBV6-6 and TRBJ2-2; no reliable D call. Deletions cut 2 bases from V and 0 bases from J, with 7 bases between. This CDR3 contains 15 residues. CDR1 is MNHNY, CDR2 SVGAGI, per germline (reference sequence). CDR3 protein: CASSYVRTNTGELFF. The CDR3 DNA is TGTGCCAGCAGTTACGTCCGGACGAACACCGGGGAGCTGTTTTTT.

The V call is TRBV29-1, the J call TRBJ2-1; 11 bases are shared with TRBD2. With 5 bases clipped from V and 5 bases from J, the junction kept 2 bases outside the gene matches. CDR1 and CDR2 from the germline V gene are SQVTM and ANQGSEA. The CDR3 runs 13 residues. The CDR3 coding sequence is TGCAGCGTTTTAGCGGGAGGGCACAATGAGCAGTTCTTC. It encodes CSVLAGGHNEQFF.

In this sample, this clonotype turned up a few times. The chain joins TRBV13 to TRBJ2-1; 14 bases align to TRBD2. Germline V gene data show CDR1 as PRHDT and CDR2 as FYEKMQ (reference sequence). The CDR3 runs to 16 residues. V dropped 4 bases and J dropped 9; count of bases not matched to a gene: 8. CDR3 nucleotides: TGTGCCAGCAGCTACTGGACTAGCGGGGGGATGGGTGAGCAGTTCTTC. It is translated as CASSYWTSGGMGEQFF.

This clonotype was seen once. The V call is TRBV2, the J call TRBJ1-1; 7 positions agree with TRBD1. Germline V gene lookup returns CDR1 SNHLY and CDR2 FYNNEI. V dropped 1 base and J dropped 6; count of bases not matched to a gene: 11. The CDR3 is 16 amino acids. The CDR3 loop is CASSEEAAGGLPEAFF. DNA for the CDR3: TGTGCCAGCAGTGAAGAAGCGGCAGGGGGTTTGCCTGAAGCTTTCTTT.

The chain recombines TRBV6-1 with TRBJ2-7; 9 bases are shared with TRBD2. Germline CDR1 and CDR2: MNHNS and SASEGT. Losses at the gene ends were 5 bases for V and 7 bases for J; bases not matched to a gene: 18. The CDR3 is 17 residues long. DNA of the CDR3: TGTGCCAGCAGTAAAACAGGAGCGGGGGGCACAAAGGGAGAGCAGTACTTC. It encodes CASSKTGAGGTKGEQYF.

A remark on this clonotype: The junction differs from germline at one of its ends, possibly a read error. The chain carries TRBV29-1 and TRBJ2-6; 8 positions agree with TRBD1. The CDR3 loop spans 15 amino acids. Germline values: CDR1 SQVTM, CDR2 ANQGSEA. The DNA of the CDR3 is TGCAGCGTTCGGCAGGGGGCGTCTGGGGCCAACGCCCTGACTTTC. Amino acid sequence: CSVRQGASGANALTF.

The rearrangement joins TRBV6-5 to TRBJ2-5; TRBD2 aligns across 8 bases. CDR1 and CDR2 from the germline V gene are MNHEY and SVGAGI. CDR3 length: 16 amino acids. Losses at the gene ends were 0 bases for V and 1 base for J; bases not matched to a gene: 4. In DNA form, the CDR3 reads TGTGCCAGCAGTTACTCAGCGGGGGCGTTCCAAGAGACCCAGTACTTC. It specifies CASSYSAGAFQETQYF.

CDR3: CSVPETESYTDTQYF. The CDR3 region has the DNA TGCAGCGTTCCCGAGACAGAAAGTTACACAGATACGCAGTATTTT. V and J are TRBV29-1 and TRBJ2-3; weak D call: TRBD1 (5 bases). The CDR3 has 15 residues. Germline V gene data show CDR1 as SQVTM and CDR2 as ANQGSEA. The V and J ends lost 5 bases and 2 bases respectively, with 17 bases between them.

V is TRBV29-1 and J is TRBJ1-4; no reliable D call. CDR3 size: 13 residues. The germline gives CDR1 SQVTM, CDR2 ANQGSEA. V lost 5 bases and J lost 0, with 7 bases in between. CDR3 nucleotides: TGCAGCGTTTCGGCAGCAACTAATGAAAAACTGTTTTTT. It translates to CSVSAATNEKLFF.

This clonotype was observed a few times. The chain combines TRBV6-2 or TRBV6-3 with TRBJ2-5; 9 bases match TRBD2. The end of the DNA fits TRBJ2-7 better, so the J call may be wrong. The germline gives CDR1 MNHEY, CDR2 SVGEGT. The length of the CDR3 is 14 residues. The CDR3 loop reads CASSRLAVGGEQYF. DNA of the CDR3: TGTGCCAGCAGTCGACTAGCGGTCGGGGGCGAGCAGTACTTC.

The rearrangement links TRBV2 to TRBJ1-5; D may be TRBD1 (6 bases). CDR1 and CDR2 (germline): SNHLY, FYNNEI. V gave up 7 bases and J gave up 2 bases, with 15 bases separating them. The CDR3 has 15 amino acids. The CDR3 loop is CASNVGPGGNQPQHF. In nucleotides, the CDR3 is TGTGCCAGCAATGTCGGGCCAGGGGGCAATCAGCCCCAGCATTTT.